The rows below give T cell receptor beta chains drawn from one sample of a study of T cell responses to AZD1222 COVID-19 vaccine. Method: immunoSEQ multiplex PCR; TCRdb's copy keeps in-frame clones and lacks some. The sample consists of about 86,000 clones, around four fifths of them appearing once. The sample was peripheral blood, taken on day 0 of AZD1222 vaccination. These receptors were collected from an adult in good health. Each CDR3 is given with its conserved first and last residue. Each record gives: CDR3 DNA, CDR3 protein, D gene, J gene, V gene, clone size. D genes are given only for firm matches. Some rows have no size entry. The others give once, few or many, or a class for an expanded clone.

CDR3nt: TGCGCCAGCACCCAGGGGGCGACTGGAAACACCATATATTTT
CDR3aa: CASTQGATGNTIYF
d_gene: TRBD1
j_gene: TRBJ1-3
v_gene: TRBV5-1
abundance: -

CDR3nt: TGTGCCAGCAGTTCTCTCGGTCTAGATACGCAGTATTTT
CDR3aa: CASSSLGLDTQYF
d_gene: -
j_gene: TRBJ2-3
v_gene: TRBV7-2
abundance: -

CDR3nt: TGTGCCAGTAGTTCCGGGGGGACAGGGATCTCACCCCTCCACTTT
CDR3aa: CASSSGGTGISPLHF
d_gene: TRBD1
j_gene: TRBJ1-6
v_gene: TRBV19
abundance: -

CDR3nt: TGCAGCGTTGTAGAGGGACAGGGGAAGTTCTATGGCTACACCTTC
CDR3aa: CSVVEGQGKFYGYTF
d_gene: TRBD1
j_gene: TRBJ1-2
v_gene: TRBV29-1
abundance: once

CDR3nt: TGTGCCAGCAGTTCACCGGGAGGAGGTAATTCACCCCTCCACTTT
CDR3aa: CASSSPGGGNSPLHF
d_gene: -
j_gene: TRBJ1-6
v_gene: TRBV28
abundance: few

CDR3nt: TGTGCCAGCAGCCCAACAGGGGGAGTTGGCTACGAGCAGTACTTC
CDR3aa: CASSPTGGVGYEQYF
d_gene: TRBD1
j_gene: TRBJ2-7
v_gene: TRBV13
abundance: -

CDR3nt: TGTGCCAGCCTGGGACAGGGCAATCAGCCCCAGCATTTT
CDR3aa: CASLGQGNQPQHF
d_gene: TRBD1
j_gene: TRBJ1-5
v_gene: TRBV10-3
abundance: -

CDR3nt: TGTGCCATCACCCCAGGGGTAACTAACTATGGCTACACCTTC
CDR3aa: CAITPGVTNYGYTF
d_gene: -
j_gene: TRBJ1-2
v_gene: TRBV10-3
abundance: -

CDR3nt: TGTGCCAGCAGCCACCTTATTCAGGGGGCGGATGAGCAGTTCTTC
CDR3aa: CASSHLIQGADEQFF
d_gene: TRBD1
j_gene: TRBJ2-1
v_gene: TRBV7-9
abundance: -

CDR3nt: TGTGCCAGCAGCGTGGGGGTCACCCAAAATTCTGGAAACACCATATATTTT
CDR3aa: CASSVGVTQNSGNTIYF
d_gene: -
j_gene: TRBJ1-3
v_gene: TRBV9
abundance: many

CDR3nt: TGTGCCAGCAGTGAGGGCAGTTCTAACTATGGCTACACCTTC
CDR3aa: CASSEGSSNYGYTF
d_gene: -
j_gene: TRBJ1-2
v_gene: TRBV6-1
abundance: -

CDR3nt: TGTGCCAGCAGCGAGCGCGGGAGGGCCTTCGAGCAGTACTTC
CDR3aa: CASSERGRAFEQYF
d_gene: TRBD2
j_gene: TRBJ2-7
v_gene: TRBV5-6
abundance: -

CDR3nt: TGTGCCAGCAGCCGAGGACAGCCTGAAGCTTTCTTT
CDR3aa: CASSRGQPEAFF
d_gene: -
j_gene: TRBJ1-1
v_gene: TRBV7-9
abundance: -

CDR3nt: TGTGCCCTAGGGGCGTCTAGCGGGAGTGATGAGCAGTTCTTC
CDR3aa: CALGASSGSDEQFF
d_gene: TRBD2
j_gene: TRBJ2-1
v_gene: TRBV30
abundance: -

CDR3nt: TGCGCCAGCAGCTGGCACAGGGGGGACACTGAAGCTTTCTTT
CDR3aa: CASSWHRGDTEAFF
d_gene: TRBD1
j_gene: TRBJ1-1
v_gene: TRBV5-1
abundance: -

CDR3nt: TGTGCCAGCAGCCCCAGGAGAAGCTCCTACAATGAGCAGTTCTTC
CDR3aa: CASSPRRSSYNEQFF
d_gene: -
j_gene: TRBJ2-1
v_gene: TRBV7-2
abundance: -

CDR3nt: TGTGCCAGTAGTATAGCCCAGTGGGGTGGACAGGGGAGCGGTCAGCCCCAGCATTTT
CDR3aa: CASSIAQWGGQGSGQPQHF
d_gene: TRBD1
j_gene: TRBJ1-5
v_gene: TRBV19
abundance: -

CDR3nt: TGTGCCAGCAGCGTCCACAATGAGCAGTTCTTC
CDR3aa: CASSVHNEQFF
d_gene: -
j_gene: TRBJ2-1
v_gene: TRBV2
abundance: -

CDR3nt: TGTGCCAGCAGTTTATCGAGGTACGGCTACACCTTC
CDR3aa: CASSLSRYGYTF
d_gene: -
j_gene: TRBJ1-2
v_gene: TRBV28
abundance: -

CDR3nt: TGTGCCAGCACCGAAAACAGTTACCGATCACCCCTCCACTTT
CDR3aa: CASTENSYRSPLHF
d_gene: -
j_gene: TRBJ1-6
v_gene: TRBV11-2
abundance: few

CDR3nt: TGTGCCACCAGCAGAGATAGCCGACTAGCGGGGGTCACCGGGGAGCTGTTTTTT
CDR3aa: CATSRDSRLAGVTGELFF
d_gene: TRBD2
j_gene: TRBJ2-2
v_gene: TRBV15
abundance: once

CDR3nt: TGTGCCAGCAGTACCCTAGCGGGAGGGCCGAACGAGCAGTTCTTC
CDR3aa: CASSTLAGGPNEQFF
d_gene: TRBD2
j_gene: TRBJ2-1
v_gene: TRBV28
abundance: -

CDR3nt: TGTGCCTGGAGTGTACAGGGAAGGGGTGAGCAGTTCTTC
CDR3aa: CAWSVQGRGEQFF
d_gene: -
j_gene: TRBJ2-1
v_gene: TRBV30
abundance: once

CDR3nt: TGTGCCAGCAGCACCCCTAGCGGGAGGGCCACCGGGGAGCTGTTTTTT
CDR3aa: CASSTPSGRATGELFF
d_gene: TRBD2
j_gene: TRBJ2-2
v_gene: TRBV3-1/TRBV3-2
abundance: -

CDR3nt: TGTGCCAGCTCACCCGGCAGGCTCCAGCCCCAGCATTTT
CDR3aa: CASSPGRLQPQHF
d_gene: -
j_gene: TRBJ1-5
v_gene: TRBV18
abundance: -

CDR3nt: TGCGCCAGCAGGGGTGGACAGGGAATGAACACTGAAGCTTTCTTT
CDR3aa: CASRGGQGMNTEAFF
d_gene: TRBD1
j_gene: TRBJ1-1
v_gene: TRBV5-1
abundance: -

CDR3nt: TGTGCCAGCAGCGAGGGGGGGGGCAATCAGCCCCAGCATTTT
CDR3aa: CASSEGGGNQPQHF
d_gene: -
j_gene: TRBJ1-5
v_gene: TRBV6-6
abundance: -

CDR3nt: TGTGCCAGCAGTTCCCACTCTGGGGCCAACGTCCTGACTTTC
CDR3aa: CASSSHSGANVLTF
d_gene: -
j_gene: TRBJ2-6
v_gene: TRBV27
abundance: once

CDR3nt: TGCGCCAGCCGACTAGCGGGCGGGCCGAGGGTCGGGGAGCTGTTTTTT
CDR3aa: CASRLAGGPRVGELFF
d_gene: TRBD2
j_gene: TRBJ2-2
v_gene: TRBV5-1
abundance: -

CDR3nt: TGTGCCAGCAGCTTAGGAAGCCAGGGCTACAGAGAGCAGTTCTTC
CDR3aa: CASSLGSQGYREQFF
d_gene: -
j_gene: TRBJ2-1
v_gene: TRBV7-2
abundance: -

CDR3nt: TGTGCCAGCAGCTTAGCCACGGAAGATCCCCTCCACTTT
CDR3aa: CASSLATEDPLHF
d_gene: -
j_gene: TRBJ1-6
v_gene: TRBV11-2
abundance: -

CDR3nt: TGTGCCAGCAGCTTGGCGGGTAGCTATTCTTCTACCTACAATGAGCAGTTCTTC
CDR3aa: CASSLAGSYSSTYNEQFF
d_gene: -
j_gene: TRBJ2-1
v_gene: TRBV7-9
abundance: -

CDR3nt: TGTGCCAGCAGTTACTCGGGGTATAGCAATCAGCCCCAGCATTTT
CDR3aa: CASSYSGYSNQPQHF
d_gene: -
j_gene: TRBJ1-5
v_gene: TRBV6-5
abundance: -

CDR3nt: TGTGCCAGCAGCGACCGAGACAGGATCAGCAATCAGCCCCAGCATTTT
CDR3aa: CASSDRDRISNQPQHF
d_gene: -
j_gene: TRBJ1-5
v_gene: TRBV21-1
abundance: -

CDR3nt: TGTGCCAGCAGACCTCCTGATGTAGATACGCAGTATTTT
CDR3aa: CASRPPDVDTQYF
d_gene: -
j_gene: TRBJ2-3
v_gene: TRBV6-2/TRBV6-3
abundance: few

CDR3nt: TGTGCCAGCAGCTTAGGGCCAGCATCCCCCTACGAGCAGTACTTC
CDR3aa: CASSLGPASPYEQYF
d_gene: -
j_gene: TRBJ2-7
v_gene: TRBV11-2
abundance: -

CDR3nt: TGTGCCAGCAGCTCGGAGGAGACCCAGTACTTC
CDR3aa: CASSSEETQYF
d_gene: -
j_gene: TRBJ2-5
v_gene: TRBV7-9
abundance: -

CDR3nt: TGCGCCAGCAGCCCAGCCGCGTGGGGGGAGGGCCAACAGGACTATGGCTACACCTTC
CDR3aa: CASSPAAWGEGQQDYGYTF
d_gene: -
j_gene: TRBJ1-2
v_gene: TRBV4-1
abundance: -

CDR3nt: TGTGCCAGCAGTCGGAGGTCCAATGAGCAGTTCTTC
CDR3aa: CASSRRSNEQFF
d_gene: -
j_gene: TRBJ2-1
v_gene: TRBV2
abundance: -

CDR3nt: TGTGCCAGTAGTAGGCGGGATAGAAATCAGCCCCAGCATTTT
CDR3aa: CASSRRDRNQPQHF
d_gene: -
j_gene: TRBJ1-5
v_gene: TRBV19
abundance: -

CDR3nt: TGCAGCGTTTCCGGGACAGGGATCTACGAGCAGTACTTC
CDR3aa: CSVSGTGIYEQYF
d_gene: TRBD1
j_gene: TRBJ2-7
v_gene: TRBV29-1
abundance: -

CDR3nt: TGTGCCAGCAGTTTGGCGGGGCTTGGAAACACCATATATTTT
CDR3aa: CASSLAGLGNTIYF
d_gene: -
j_gene: TRBJ1-3
v_gene: TRBV6-5
abundance: few

CDR3nt: TGCGCCAGCAGCCCGCCCGGACTACGGCGTGGCTACACCTTC
CDR3aa: CASSPPGLRRGYTF
d_gene: -
j_gene: TRBJ1-2
v_gene: TRBV5-1
abundance: -

CDR3nt: TGCGCCAGCAGCTTGTCGGGGGGCGCATCCTACAATGAGCAGTTCTTC
CDR3aa: CASSLSGGASYNEQFF
d_gene: -
j_gene: TRBJ2-1
v_gene: TRBV5-1
abundance: few

CDR3nt: TGTGCCAGCAGTTTCGGACTTGATCAGCCCCAGCATTTT
CDR3aa: CASSFGLDQPQHF
d_gene: -
j_gene: TRBJ1-5
v_gene: TRBV12-3/TRBV12-4
abundance: -

CDR3nt: TGTGCCAGCAGCCGACTAGCGGGAGGGGGAAATGAGCAGTTCTTC
CDR3aa: CASSRLAGGGNEQFF
d_gene: TRBD2
j_gene: TRBJ2-1
v_gene: TRBV2
abundance: -